One sample yielded the 18 T cell receptor beta chains listed below, sequenced in a study of T cells of healthy individuals. TCRdb reprocessed the 5' RACE reads with MiXCR, giving one entry per CDR3 protein. The sample includes approximately 52,000 distinct CDR3 sequences, 14% to 15% of them seen just once. These receptors originate from a human donor in good health.

This clonotype occurred many times. The chain links TRBV2 to TRBJ1-6; a weak D match, TRBD1 (5 bases). CDR1 and CDR2 (germline): SNHLY, FYNNEI. Trimming removed 2 bases from V and 9 bases from J, with 11 bases in between. The CDR3 spans 14 residues. The CDR3 nucleotides read TGTGCCAGCAGTGAAAGGGGACTAAGTTCACCCCTCCACTTT. This translates into CASSERGLSSPLHF.

The chain employs TRBV6-6 and TRBJ1-1; D is unresolved. The length of the CDR3 is 12 residues. From germline, CDR1 is MNHNY and CDR2 SVGAGI (reference sequence). The V gene lost 2 bases and the J gene lost 6 bases, with 7 bases spanning the gap. CDR3 protein: CASSYPSSEAFF. The CDR3 nucleotides read TGTGCCAGCAGTTACCCCTCCTCTGAAGCTTTCTTT.

This chain connects TRBV6-5 to TRBJ2-1, with TRBD2 identical over 10 bases. Trimming removed 6 bases from V and 9 bases from J; junction bases left unmatched: 11. CDR1 and CDR2 from the germline V gene are MNHEY and SVGAGI. The length of the CDR3 is 15 residues. CDR3: CASSISGRRVGEQFF. In nucleotides, the CDR3 is TGTGCCAGCAGCATTAGCGGGAGGCGGGTCGGTGAGCAGTTCTTC.

The J gene is TRBJ1-5, the V gene TRBV12-3 or TRBV12-4, with TRBD1 matching 7 bases. CDR3 length equals 14 residues. The CDR3 DNA is TGTGAAAGAAGTAGACAGGGTCCACGGCAGCCCCAGCATTTT. Translating it yields CERSRQGPRQPQHF.

This sequence joins TRBV9 and TRBJ1-1; D is unresolved. V dropped 4 bases and J dropped 5 bases, with 9 bases sitting between them. CDR3 length equals 12 residues. CDR1 SGDLS and CDR2 YYNGEE come from the germline V gene. CDR3 DNA: TGTGCCAGCAGCCCGGGGTCTACTGAAGCTTTCTTT. As protein: CASSPGSTEAFF. The variable domain in full, completed from reference TRBV9 and TRBJ1-1, reads DSGVTQTPKHLITATGQRVTLRCSPRSGDLSVYWYQQSLDQGLQFLIQYYNGEERAKGNILERFSAQQFPDLHSELNLSSLELGDSALYFCASSPGSTEAFFGQGTRLTVV.

The chain carries TRBV15 and TRBJ1-4; D may be TRBD1 (5 bases). The CDR3 is 16 amino acids. Trimming stripped 5 bases from V and 3 bases from J, with 16 bases between. The germline CDR1 and CDR2 sequences are LNHNV and YYDKDF (reference sequence). DNA of the CDR3: TGTGCCACCAGCCCCGGACAAGGGCCCGCTAATGAAAAACTGTTTTTT. Translation gives CATSPGQGPANEKLFF.

This clonotype was seen ten or more times. The V and J genes are TRBV7-9 and TRBJ2-7, with TRBD1 as a possible D gene (6 bases). The CDR3 spans 15 residues. V lost 1 base, J lost 0 bases, and 10 bases lay in between. Germline CDR1 is SEHNR and CDR2 is FQNEAQ (reference sequence). The DNA for the CDR3 is TGTGCCAGCAGCTTAGTTGGACAGTACTCCTACGAGCAGTACTTC. It yields the protein CASSLVGQYSYEQYF.

The V call is TRBV10-1, the J call TRBJ2-3, with TRBD2 as a possible D gene (6 bases). The CDR3 is 15 amino acids. V gave up 4 bases and J gave up 0 bases, with 11 bases separating them. Per germline, CDR1 WNHNN and CDR2 SYGVQD (reference sequence). The CDR3 loop is CASSGRERSTDTQYF. CDR3 in DNA: TGCGCCAGCAGTGGCCGGGAGCGCAGCACAGATACGCAGTATTTT.

The table lists this clonotype with many counts. The chain links TRBV4-3 to TRBJ2-1; D perhaps matches TRBD1 (5 bases). Trimming left V 5 bases short and J 6 bases short, with 11 bases between. The CDR3 is made up of 13 amino acids. Germline-derived CDR1 and CDR2 are LGHNA and YSLEER. Here the CDR3 reads CASSESRGNEQFF. The CDR3 DNA is TGCGCCAGCAGCGAATCTAGGGGCAATGAGCAGTTCTTC.

The rearrangement joins TRBV6-2 or TRBV6-3 to TRBJ2-7; TRBD2 matches 7 bases. This CDR3 is built from 18 residues. Losses at the gene ends were 0 bases for V and 5 bases for J; bases not matched to a gene: 16. The V gene's germline CDR1 is MNHEY and CDR2 SVGEGT. CDR3 amino acids: CASSYSGLPGEFDDEQYF. CDR3 nucleotide sequence: TGTGCCAGCAGTTACTCGGGACTACCGGGAGAGTTTGACGACGAGCAGTACTTC.

This clonotype has at least ten counts. This rearrangement joins TRBV23-1 to TRBJ2-7; D not resolved. TRBV23-1 is an open reading frame whose function is uncertain. This CDR3 is 13 amino acids long. The ends were cut back, 6 bases at V and 3 bases at J, with 12 bases in the middle. CDR3 region: CASSRTKDYEQYF. Here the CDR3 DNA reads TGCGCCAGCAGCCGGACGAAAGACTACGAGCAGTACTTC.

The J gene is TRBJ2-3, the V gene TRBV7-2; 9 positions agree with TRBD1. The CDR3 consists of 15 residues. Per the germline V gene, CDR1 is SGHTA and CDR2 is FQGNSA. J gave up 6 bases and V 2 bases, and 6 bases lay outside the gene matches. The CDR3 nucleotides are TGTGCCAGCAGCTTAACGGACAGGGGAGGGGATACGCAGTATTTT. The encoded protein is CASSLTDRGGDTQYF.

The genes are TRBV10-2 and TRBJ2-3; maybe TRBD1 (6 bases). Trimming removed 0 bases at V and 1 base at J, with 29 bases between. Germline CDR1 is WSHSY and CDR2 is SAAADI. The CDR3 contains 22 residues. The CDR3 reads CASSESHRTAIRHLNRTDTQYF. Here the CDR3 DNA reads TGCGCCAGCAGTGAGTCGCATAGGACAGCGATACGCCACTTAAATCGCACAGATACGCAGTATTTT.

The rearrangement links TRBV19 to TRBJ2-5; D might be TRBD2 (6 bases). This CDR3 region has 15 residues. CDR1 and CDR2 from the germline V gene are LNHDA and SQIVND (reference sequence). The ends were cut back, 3 bases at V and 1 base at J, with 12 bases in the middle. The CDR3 loop is CASSMAEGPQETQYF. In DNA form, the CDR3 reads TGTGCCAGTAGTATGGCGGAGGGACCCCAAGAGACCCAGTACTTC. The full variable domain, in which reference TRBV19 and TRBJ2-5 provide the parts outside the CDR3, is DGGITQSPKYLFRKEGQNVTLSCEQNLNHDAMYWYRQDPGQGLRLIYYSQIVNDFQKGDIAEGYSVSREKKESFPLTVTSAQKNPTAFYLCASSMAEGPQETQYFGPGTRLLVL.

This clonotype showed up many times. The J gene is TRBJ2-7, the V gene TRBV5-1, with 9 bases fitting TRBD2. Per the germline V gene, CDR1 is SGHRS and CDR2 is YFSETQ. The CDR3 loop spans 15 amino acids. V shed 2 bases and J 1 base; nucleotides not matched to a gene: 4. This chain's CDR3 is CASSFSGGGSYEQYF. The CDR3 DNA reads as TGCGCCAGCAGCTTTAGCGGGGGTGGTTCCTACGAGCAGTACTTC.

The rearrangement uses TRBV19 and TRBJ1-5; D is unresolved. The CDR3 loop spans 19 amino acids. The V end lost 3 bases, the J end lost 9 bases, and 30 bases lay between the germline ends. CDR1 is LNHDA and CDR2 is SQIVND in the germline V gene (reference sequence). The CDR3 bases are TGTGCCAGTAGTATTCGGACCGCCTTATGGCCGGAGGCTCCCGGGCCCCAGCATTTT. Translating it yields CASSIRTALWPEAPGPQHF.

The V call is TRBV5-6, the J call TRBJ2-7; D is perhaps TRBD1 (6 bases). From germline, CDR1 is SGHDT and CDR2 YYEEEE. V dropped 4 bases and J dropped 3 bases, with 11 bases sitting between them. This CDR3 is built from 13 residues. The CDR3: CASSRDTLYEQYF. The CDR3 coding sequence is TGTGCCAGCAGCCGGGACACCCTCTACGAGCAGTACTTC.

This clonotype was recorded many times. This chain connects TRBV18 to TRBJ1-1, with D uncertain. Deletions cut 3 bases from V and 0 bases from J, with 8 bases between. This CDR3 region has 14 residues. Germline V gene data show CDR1 as KGHSH and CDR2 as LQKENI. The CDR3 here is CASSPNWVNTEAFF. In DNA, the CDR3 is TGTGCCAGCTCACCGAACTGGGTGAACACTGAAGCTTTCTTT.